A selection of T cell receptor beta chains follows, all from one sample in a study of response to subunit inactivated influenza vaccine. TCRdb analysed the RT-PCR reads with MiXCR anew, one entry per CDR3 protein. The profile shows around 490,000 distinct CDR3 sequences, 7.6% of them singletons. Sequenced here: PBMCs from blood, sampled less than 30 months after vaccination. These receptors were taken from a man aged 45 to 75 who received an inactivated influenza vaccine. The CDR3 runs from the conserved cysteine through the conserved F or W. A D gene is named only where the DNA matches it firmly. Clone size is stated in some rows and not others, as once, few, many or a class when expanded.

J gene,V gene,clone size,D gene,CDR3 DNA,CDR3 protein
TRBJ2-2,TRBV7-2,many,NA,TGTGCCAGCAGCTTATCTTTGGGACAGAACACCGGGGAGCTGTTTTTT,CASSLSLGQNTGELFF
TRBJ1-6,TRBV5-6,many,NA,TGTGCCAGCAGCTCGGATAATTCACCCCTCCACTTT,CASSSDNSPLHF
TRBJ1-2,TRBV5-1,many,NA,TGCGCCAGCAGCTTGGTGAGCAACCGGGCCTATGGCTACACCTTC,CASSLVSNRAYGYTF
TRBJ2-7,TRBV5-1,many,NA,TGCGCCAGCAGCTTGGAGGGATCCTACGAGCAGTACTTC,CASSLEGSYEQYF
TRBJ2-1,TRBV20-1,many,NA,TGCAGTGCTCCGGGGCGGCGCTCCTACAATGAGCAGTTCTTC,CSAPGRRSYNEQFF
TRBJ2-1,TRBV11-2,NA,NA,TGTGCCAGCAGCCCACGAACCGCGCCTCTGAGCTCCTACAATGAGCAGTTCTTC,CASSPRTAPLSSYNEQFF
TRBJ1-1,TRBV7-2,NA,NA,TGTGCCAGCAGACTATCTTCGATGAACACTGAAGCTTTCTTT,CASRLSSMNTEAFF
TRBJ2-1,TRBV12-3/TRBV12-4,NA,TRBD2,TGTGCCAGCAGTTTAGGGGCTAGCGGGGGCCATGAGCAGTTCTTC,CASSLGASGGHEQFF
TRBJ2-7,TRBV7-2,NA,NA,TGTGCCAGCAGCTTCGGGACTCTCTACGAGCAGTACTTC,CASSFGTLYEQYF
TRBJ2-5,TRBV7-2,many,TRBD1,TGTGCCAGCAGCTGGTCCGGGACAGTTGGTCAAGAGACCCAGTACTTC,CASSWSGTVGQETQYF
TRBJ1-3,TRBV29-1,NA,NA,TGCAGCGTTGAAGGGCCGGGAAACACCATATATTTT,CSVEGPGNTIYF
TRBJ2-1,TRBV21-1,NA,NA,TGTGCCAGCAGCAAAGGTTTGAATCGATCCGGGTTC,CASSKGLNRSGF
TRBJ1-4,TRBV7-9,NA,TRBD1,TGTGCCAGCCCGCAGGGGGCGGATGAAAAACTGTTTTTT,CASPQGADEKLFF
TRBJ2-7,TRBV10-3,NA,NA,TGTGCCATCAGTGAACTAGATCGGCAGTACTTC,CAISELDRQYF
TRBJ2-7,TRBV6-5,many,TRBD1,TGTGCCAGTCGACAGGGCCCCTACGAGCAGTACTTC,CASRQGPYEQYF
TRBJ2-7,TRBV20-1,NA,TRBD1,TGCAGTGGGACAGGGACGTCCTACGAGCAGTACTTC,CSGTGTSYEQYF
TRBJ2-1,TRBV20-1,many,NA,TGCAGTGCCCTCCCGGATTTTGGGTATGAGCAGTTCTTC,CSALPDFGYEQFF
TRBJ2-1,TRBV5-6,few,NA,TGTGCCAGCAGCTTGGGAGTAGCAGATGAGCAGTTCTTC,CASSLGVADEQFF
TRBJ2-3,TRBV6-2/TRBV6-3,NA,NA,TGTGCCAGCACCCACGATGGGACCCGTGCTAGCACAGATACGCAGTATTTT,CASTHDGTRASTDTQYF
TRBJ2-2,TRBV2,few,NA,TGTGCCAGCTCTGTGTTAGGGGAGCTGTTTTTT,CASSVLGELFF
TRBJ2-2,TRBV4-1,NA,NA,TGCGCCAGCAGCCAAGCGGGGGGCAAGGCCGGGGAGCTGTTTTTT,CASSQAGGKAGELFF
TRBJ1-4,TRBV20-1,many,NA,TGCAGTGCCCCACGCGGGAGAGGCTTTTCGGAAAAACTGTTTTTT,CSAPRGRGFSEKLFF
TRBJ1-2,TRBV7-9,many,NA,TGTGCCAGCAGCTTTGGGGCGGGGGACTACACCTTC,CASSFGAGDYTF
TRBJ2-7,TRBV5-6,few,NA,TGTGCCAGCAGCCAAACGTCGGGCCTCGGACAGTACTTC,CASSQTSGLGQYF
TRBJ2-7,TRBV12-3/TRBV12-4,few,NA,TGTGCCAGCAGGGCGGGACACCAATCCTACGAGCAGTACTTC,CASRAGHQSYEQYF
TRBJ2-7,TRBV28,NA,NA,TGTGCCAGCAGTCCCATTATTATCGGGGGACCCAACTACGAGCAGTACTTC,CASSPIIIGGPNYEQYF
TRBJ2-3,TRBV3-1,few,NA,TGTGCCAGCAGCCAAGCCCTTAGGGCAGATACGCAGTATTTT,CASSQALRADTQYF
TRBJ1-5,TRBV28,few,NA,TGTGCCAGCAGGTGGACGGAATATCAGCCCCAGCATTTT,CASRWTEYQPQHF
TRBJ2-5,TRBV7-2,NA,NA,TGTGCCAGCAATCTAGGGGGATTTCAAGAGACCCAGTACTTC,CASNLGGFQETQYF
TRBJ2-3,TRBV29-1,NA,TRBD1,TGCAGCGGTAAGGGACAGGGGCTCGGCACAGATACGCAGTATTTT,CSGKGQGLGTDTQYF
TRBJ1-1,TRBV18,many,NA,TGTGCCAGCTCACCGCAGGGGAGGGGCACTGAAGCTTTCTTT,CASSPQGRGTEAFF
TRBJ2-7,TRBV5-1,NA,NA,TGCGCCAGCAGCTTGGGGCAGCAATACTACGAGCAGTACTTC,CASSLGQQYYEQYF
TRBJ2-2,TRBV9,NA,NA,TGTGCCAGCAGCTCCCGGCCACTTGGTCCGGCGGGGGCCGGAACCGGGGAGCTGTTTTTT,CASSSRPLGPAGAGTGELFF
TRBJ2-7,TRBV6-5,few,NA,TGTGCCAGCATTTCGACCGGGATTAAGAACGAGCAGTACTTC,CASISTGIKNEQYF
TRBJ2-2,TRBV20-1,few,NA,TGCAGTGCCCCAGGGACTTTCAGTGGGGAGCTGTTTTTT,CSAPGTFSGELFF
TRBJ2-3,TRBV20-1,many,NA,TGCAGTGCCCAGACTGGAGATACGCAGTATTTT,CSAQTGDTQYF
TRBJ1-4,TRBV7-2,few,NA,TGTGCCAGCAGCCGCCCGGGATTTAATGAAAAACTGTTTTTT,CASSRPGFNEKLFF
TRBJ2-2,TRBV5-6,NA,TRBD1,TGTGCCAGCAGCGACGCACGGACAGGTGGGAACACCGGGGAGCTGTTTTTT,CASSDARTGGNTGELFF
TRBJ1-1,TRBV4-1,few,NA,TGCGCCAGCAGCCAAGCCGGGGGCGCGAAGAACACTGAAGCTTTCTTT,CASSQAGGAKNTEAFF
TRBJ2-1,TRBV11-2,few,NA,TGTGCCAGCAGCTCTCAGGGCAGCTCCTACAATGAGCAGTTCTTC,CASSSQGSSYNEQFF
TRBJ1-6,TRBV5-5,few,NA,TGTGCCAGCAGCCTTGGGACTGCTATTGATTCACCCCTCCACTTT,CASSLGTAIDSPLHF
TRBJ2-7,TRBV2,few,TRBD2,TGTGCCAGCAGTGAAAGACTAGCGGTTACCTACGAGCAGTACTTC,CASSERLAVTYEQYF
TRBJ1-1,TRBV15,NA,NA,TGTGCCACCAGCAGAGTCGCAACAAAAGCTTTCTTT,CATSRVATKAFF
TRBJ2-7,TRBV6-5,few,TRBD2,TGTGCCAGCAGTTACTCTGGCGGGGGGACTAGCTACGAGCAGTACTTC,CASSYSGGGTSYEQYF
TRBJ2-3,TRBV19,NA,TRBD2,TGTGCCAGTAGTCGTGGGAGGGCAGATACGCAGTATTTT,CASSRGRADTQYF
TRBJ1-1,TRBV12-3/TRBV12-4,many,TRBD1,TGTGCCAGCAGTTTATTAGCAGGGGGCTTCACTGAAGCTTTCTTT,CASSLLAGGFTEAFF
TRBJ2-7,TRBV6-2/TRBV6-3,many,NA,TGTGCCAGCAGCCCCTCTGGTTTCGAGCAGTACTTC,CASSPSGFEQYF
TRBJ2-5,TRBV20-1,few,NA,TGCAGTGCTAGAGCCTTCGAAGAGACCCAGTACTTC,CSARAFEETQYF
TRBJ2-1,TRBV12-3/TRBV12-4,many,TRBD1,TGTGCCAGCAGCTCAACAGGGGGGACCTACAATGAGCAGTTCTTC,CASSSTGGTYNEQFF
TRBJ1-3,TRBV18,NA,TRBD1,TGTGCCAGCTCAAGACAGGGGAGCTCTGGAAACACCATATATTTT,CASSRQGSSGNTIYF
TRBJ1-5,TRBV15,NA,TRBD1,TGTGCCACCAGCAGAGGGGACAGCCTCAATCAGCCCCAGCATTTT,CATSRGDSLNQPQHF
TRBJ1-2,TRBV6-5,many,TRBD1,TGTGCCAGCAGTTCCCCAGGGGGCGCGGTCTATGGCTACACCTTC,CASSSPGGAVYGYTF
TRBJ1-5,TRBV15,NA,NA,TGTGCCACCAGCAGAGGGGCGGCAGGCGATCAGCCCCAGCATTTT,CATSRGAAGDQPQHF